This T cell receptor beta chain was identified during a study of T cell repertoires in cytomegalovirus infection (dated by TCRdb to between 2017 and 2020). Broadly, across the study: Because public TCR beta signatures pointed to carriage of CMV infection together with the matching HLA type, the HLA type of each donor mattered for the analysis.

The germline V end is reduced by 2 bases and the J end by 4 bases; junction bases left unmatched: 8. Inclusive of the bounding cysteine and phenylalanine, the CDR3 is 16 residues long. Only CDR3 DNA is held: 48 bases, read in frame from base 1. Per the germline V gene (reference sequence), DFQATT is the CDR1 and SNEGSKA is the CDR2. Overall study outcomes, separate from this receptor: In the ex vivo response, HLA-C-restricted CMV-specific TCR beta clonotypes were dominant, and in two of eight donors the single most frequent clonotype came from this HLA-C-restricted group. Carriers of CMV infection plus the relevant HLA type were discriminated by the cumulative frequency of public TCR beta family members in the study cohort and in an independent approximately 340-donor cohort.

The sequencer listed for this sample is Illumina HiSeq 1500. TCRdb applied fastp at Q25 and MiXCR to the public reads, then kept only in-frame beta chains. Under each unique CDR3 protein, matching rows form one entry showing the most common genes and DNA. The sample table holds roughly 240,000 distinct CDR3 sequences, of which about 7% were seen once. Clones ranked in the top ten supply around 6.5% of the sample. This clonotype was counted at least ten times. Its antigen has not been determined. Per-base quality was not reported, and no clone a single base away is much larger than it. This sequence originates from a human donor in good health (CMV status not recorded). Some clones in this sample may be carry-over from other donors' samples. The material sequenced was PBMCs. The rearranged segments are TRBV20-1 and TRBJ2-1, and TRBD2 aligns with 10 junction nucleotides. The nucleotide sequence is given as TGCAGTGCTAGACTGAGCGGGGGGGGTTCTTACAATGAGCAGTTCTTC. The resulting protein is CSARLSGGGSYNEQFF.